This section outlines one T cell receptor (beta chain) sequence together with its context. Its antigen remains unknown. Trimming pared 0 bases from V and 0 bases from J, leaving 5 bases between. The germline gives CDR1 MGHRA, CDR2 YSYEKL. The CDR3 has 14 residues. This sample stems from a study of shared clonotypes between healthy human individuals. Across the whole study: CD4 naive and memory got three plates each, CD8 naive two, CD8 memory one. Findings and caveats of the study: Among donors, sharing of clonotypes was expected to be affected by sequencing depth. Across a handful of donors, naive CD4 shared around 5.3%, naive CD8 approximately 3.5%, memory CD4 less than 2.5%, memory CD8 around 0.36%.

Clones were read by immunoSEQ multiplex PCR, and TCRdb kept only the in-frame ones, dropping some. The sample has 1.4 million or so clones, roughly 98.5% seen once. The genes are TRBV4-1 and TRBJ1-2, with D unresolved. Sequencing was done on a sample of naive CD4+ T cells sorted from blood. Sample subset: CD45RA+ positively selected. The clonotype was recovered from a man aged 25 to 45 in good health. The CDR3 sequence: CASSQDTANYGYTF. CDR3 sequence (DNA): TGCGCCAGCAGCCAAGATACTGCTAACTATGGCTACACCTTC.